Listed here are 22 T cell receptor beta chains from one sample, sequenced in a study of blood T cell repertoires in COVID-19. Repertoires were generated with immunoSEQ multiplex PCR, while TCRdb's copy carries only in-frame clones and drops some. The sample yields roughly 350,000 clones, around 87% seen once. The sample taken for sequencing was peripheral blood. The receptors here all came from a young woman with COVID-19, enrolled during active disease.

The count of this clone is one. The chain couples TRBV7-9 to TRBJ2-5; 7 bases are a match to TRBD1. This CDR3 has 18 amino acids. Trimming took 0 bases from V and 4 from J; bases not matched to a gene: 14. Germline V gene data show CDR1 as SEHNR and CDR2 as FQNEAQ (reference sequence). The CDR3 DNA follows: TGTGCCAGCAGCTTAGCGGCCCGGGGCAGGGGGTATCTAGAGACCCAGTACTTC. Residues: CASSLAARGRGYLETQYF.

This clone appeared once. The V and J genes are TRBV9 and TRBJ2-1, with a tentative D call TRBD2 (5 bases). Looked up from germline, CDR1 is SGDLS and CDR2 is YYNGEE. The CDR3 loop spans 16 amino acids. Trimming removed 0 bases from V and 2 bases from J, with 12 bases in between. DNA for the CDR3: TGTGCCAGCAGCGTAGGAGGAGCGGTGGCCTACAATGAGCAGTTCTTC. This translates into CASSVGGAVAYNEQFF.

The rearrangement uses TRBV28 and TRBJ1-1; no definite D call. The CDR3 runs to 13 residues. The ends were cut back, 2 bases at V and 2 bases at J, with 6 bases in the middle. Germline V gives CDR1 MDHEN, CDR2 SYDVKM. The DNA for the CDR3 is TGTGCCAGCAGTTTAACAGCAAACACTGAAGCTTTCTTT. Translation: CASSLTANTEAFF.

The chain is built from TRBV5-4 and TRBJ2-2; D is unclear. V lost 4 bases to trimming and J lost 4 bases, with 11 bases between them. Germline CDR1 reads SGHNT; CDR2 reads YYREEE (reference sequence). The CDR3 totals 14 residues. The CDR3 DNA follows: TGTGCCAGCAGCCCCCGGGTCCGCACCGGGGAGCTGTTTTTT. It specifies CASSPRVRTGELFF.

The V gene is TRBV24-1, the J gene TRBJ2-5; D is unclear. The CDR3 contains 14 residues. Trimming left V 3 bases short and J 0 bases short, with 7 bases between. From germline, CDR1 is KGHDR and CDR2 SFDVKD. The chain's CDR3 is CATSDTKYQETQYF. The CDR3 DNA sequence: TGTGCCACCAGTGATACTAAGTACCAAGAGACCCAGTACTTC.

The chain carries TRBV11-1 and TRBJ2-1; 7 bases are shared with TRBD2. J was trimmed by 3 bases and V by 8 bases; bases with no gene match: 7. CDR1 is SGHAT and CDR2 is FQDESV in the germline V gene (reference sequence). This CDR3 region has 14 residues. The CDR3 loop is CASRREDLYNEQFF. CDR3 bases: TGTGCCAGCCGACGGGAGGACCTCTACAATGAGCAGTTCTTC.

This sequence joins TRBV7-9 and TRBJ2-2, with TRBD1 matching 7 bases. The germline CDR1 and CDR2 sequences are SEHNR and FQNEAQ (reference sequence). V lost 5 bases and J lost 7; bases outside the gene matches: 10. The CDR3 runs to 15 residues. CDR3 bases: TGTGCCAGCAGCGGGACGACAGGGTCGGTCGGGGAGCTGTTTTTT. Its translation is CASSGTTGSVGELFF.

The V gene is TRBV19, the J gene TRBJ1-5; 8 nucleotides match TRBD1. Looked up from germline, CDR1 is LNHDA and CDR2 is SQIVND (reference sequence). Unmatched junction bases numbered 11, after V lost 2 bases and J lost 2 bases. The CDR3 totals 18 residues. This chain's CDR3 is CASSIPPRQGRGNQPQHF. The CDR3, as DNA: TGTGCCAGTAGTATACCCCCTCGACAGGGGAGAGGCAATCAGCCCCAGCATTTT.

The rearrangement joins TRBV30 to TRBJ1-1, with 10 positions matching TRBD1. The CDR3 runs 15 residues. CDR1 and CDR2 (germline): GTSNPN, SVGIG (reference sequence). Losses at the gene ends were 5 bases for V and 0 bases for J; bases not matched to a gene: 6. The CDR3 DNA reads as TGTGCCTGGGGACGACAGGGGGCACTGAACACTGAAGCTTTCTTT. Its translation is CAWGRQGALNTEAFF.

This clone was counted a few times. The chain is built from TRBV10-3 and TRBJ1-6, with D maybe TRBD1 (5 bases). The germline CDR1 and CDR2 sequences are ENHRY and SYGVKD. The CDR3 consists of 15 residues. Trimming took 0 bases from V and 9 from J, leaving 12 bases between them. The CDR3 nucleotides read TGTGCCATCAGTGAGTCGGCTTGGGGGGGTTCACCCCTCCACTTT. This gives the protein CAISESAWGGSPLHF.

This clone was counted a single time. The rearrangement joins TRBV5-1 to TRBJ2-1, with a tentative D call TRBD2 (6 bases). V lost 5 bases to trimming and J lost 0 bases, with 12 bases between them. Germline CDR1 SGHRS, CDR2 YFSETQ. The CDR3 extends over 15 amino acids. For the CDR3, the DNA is TGCGCCAGCAGAGATAGCGGTTCCTCCTACAATGAGCAGTTCTTC. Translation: CASRDSGSSYNEQFF.

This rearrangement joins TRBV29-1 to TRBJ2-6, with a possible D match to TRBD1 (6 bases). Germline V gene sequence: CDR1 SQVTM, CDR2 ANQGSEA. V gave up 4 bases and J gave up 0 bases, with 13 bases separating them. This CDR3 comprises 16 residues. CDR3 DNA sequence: TGCAGCGTTGTGGCCAGGGGTAGCTCTGGGGCCAACGTCCTGACTTTC. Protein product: CSVVARGSSGANVLTF.

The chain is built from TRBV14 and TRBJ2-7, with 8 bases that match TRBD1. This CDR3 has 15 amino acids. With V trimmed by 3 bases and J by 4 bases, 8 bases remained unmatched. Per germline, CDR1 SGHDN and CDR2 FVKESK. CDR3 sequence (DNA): TGTGCCAGCAGCCATATAACAGGGGGGAGGTACGAGCAGTACTTC. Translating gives CASSHITGGRYEQYF. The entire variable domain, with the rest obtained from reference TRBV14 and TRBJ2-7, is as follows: EAGVTQFPSHSVIEKGQTVTLRCDPISGHDNLYWYRRVMGKEIKFLLHFVKESKQDESGMPNNRFLAERTGGTYSTLKVQPAELEDSGVYFCASSHITGGRYEQYFGPGTRLTVT.

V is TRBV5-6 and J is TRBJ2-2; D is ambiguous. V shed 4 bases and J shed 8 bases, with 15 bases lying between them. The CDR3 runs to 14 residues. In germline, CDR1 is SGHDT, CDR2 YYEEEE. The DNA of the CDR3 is TGTGCCAGCAGCCCCCTCTCAATTACTGGGGAGCTGTTTTTT. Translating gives CASSPLSITGELFF.

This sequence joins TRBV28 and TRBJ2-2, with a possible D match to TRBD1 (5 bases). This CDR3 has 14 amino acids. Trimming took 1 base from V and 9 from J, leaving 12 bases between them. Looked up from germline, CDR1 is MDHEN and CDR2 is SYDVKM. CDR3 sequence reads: CASSLFSGLRELFF. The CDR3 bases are TGTGCCAGCAGTTTATTTTCAGGGTTGCGGGAGCTGTTTTTT.

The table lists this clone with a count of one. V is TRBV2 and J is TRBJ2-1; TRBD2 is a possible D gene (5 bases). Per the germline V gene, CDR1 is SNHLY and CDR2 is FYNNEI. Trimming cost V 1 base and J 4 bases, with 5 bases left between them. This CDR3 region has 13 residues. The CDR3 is CASSEGLYNEQFF. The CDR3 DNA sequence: TGTGCCAGCAGTGAAGGACTATACAATGAGCAGTTCTTC.

The CDR3 DNA reads TGCGCCAGCAGCCAAGAAGACAGGGGCCAGCCCCAGCATTTT. Protein: CASSQEDRGQPQHF. The V gene is TRBV4-3, the J gene TRBJ1-5; TRBD1 aligns across 8 bases. The junction had 2 bases not matched to a gene; V was cut back by 0 bases and J by 7 bases. Germline V CDR1 and CDR2: LGHNA, YSLEER. The length of the CDR3 is 14 residues.

Written as DNA, the CDR3 is TGTGCCAGCAGTTTATCACAGGGTTCCTACGAGCAGTACTTC. It is translated as CASSLSQGSYEQYF. The chain uses TRBV27 and TRBJ2-7; the D gene is possibly TRBD1 (6 bases). This CDR3 is built from 14 residues. Per germline, CDR1 MNHEY and CDR2 SMNVEV (reference sequence). V lost 0 bases, J lost 1 base, and 7 bases lay in between.

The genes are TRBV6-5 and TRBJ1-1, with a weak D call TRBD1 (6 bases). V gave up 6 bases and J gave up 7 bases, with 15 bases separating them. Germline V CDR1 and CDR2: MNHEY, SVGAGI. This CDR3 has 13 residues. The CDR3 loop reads CASSPGTSLEAFF. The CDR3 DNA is TGTGCCAGCAGCCCCGGGACATCTCTTGAAGCTTTCTTT.

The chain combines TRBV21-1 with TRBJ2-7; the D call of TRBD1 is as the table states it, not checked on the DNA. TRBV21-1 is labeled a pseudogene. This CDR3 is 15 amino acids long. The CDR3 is CASIPGQLFTYEQYF. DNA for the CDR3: TGTGCCAGCATCCCGGGACAGCTCTTTACCTACGAGCAGTACTTC.

This chain's CDR3 is CAWRPRWVAGTHSTDTQYF. CDR3 nucleotides: TGTGCCTGGAGGCCCCGGTGGGTAGCGGGCACTCATTCCACAGATACGCAGTATTTT. This chain connects TRBV30 to TRBJ2-3, with 7 bases that match TRBD2. Looked up from germline, CDR1 is GTSNPN and CDR2 is SVGIG (reference sequence). The CDR3 is 19 amino acids. Trimming removed 3 bases from V and 2 bases from J; junction bases left unmatched: 20.

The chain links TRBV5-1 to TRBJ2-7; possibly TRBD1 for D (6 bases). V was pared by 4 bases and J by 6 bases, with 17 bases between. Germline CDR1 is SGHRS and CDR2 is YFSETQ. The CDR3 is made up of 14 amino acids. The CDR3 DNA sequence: TGCGCCAGCAGCGCGGACAGTCCCTGGGGCGAGCAGTACTTC. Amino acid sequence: CASSADSPWGEQYF.